The 5 T cell receptor beta chains given below trace back to one sample, sequenced in a study of CD8 T cells in Susac syndrome. Random hexamers were used to reverse transcribe the RNA input (about 0.5 to 1 ug). MiXCR, run by TCRdb on the immunoSEQ multiplex PCR reads, gives a single entry per CDR3 protein. The sample lists some 120,000 distinct CDR3 sequences; about 95% were seen once. Sequences were obtained from CD4+ T cells from PBMCs. These receptors all stem from a human donor in good health.

This clonotype appeared once. This chain uses TRBV7-3 with TRBJ2-1, with D possibly being TRBD1 or TRBD2 (5 bases each). The CDR3 sequence is 12 residues long. V shed 5 bases and J shed 10 bases, with 12 bases lying between them. Germline CDR1 SGHTA, CDR2 FQGTGA. The CDR3 sequence: CASSRDVPEQFF. As DNA, the CDR3 is TGTGCCAGCAGCCGGGACGTCCCGGAGCAGTTCTTC.

V gene TRBV25-1 combines with J gene TRBJ2-5; 10 positions agree with TRBD2. The ends lost 3 bases at V and 5 bases at J; junction bases unmatched: 6. The germline gives CDR1 MGHDK, CDR2 SYGVNS. The length of the CDR3 is 15 residues. The CDR3 here is CASSDSSGSGETQYF. The DNA of the CDR3 is TGTGCCAGCAGTGATTCTAGCGGGAGTGGGGAGACCCAGTACTTC.

The chain carries TRBV6-2 or TRBV6-3 and TRBJ1-1; D might be TRBD1 (5 bases). The V gene's germline CDR1 is MNHEY and CDR2 SVGEGT. CDR3 length equals 15 residues. V lost 4 bases to trimming and J lost 8 bases, with 20 bases between them. CDR3 nucleotides: TGTGCCAGCAGTTGGGGGACGGCGGGAGAAGGCGAAGCTTTCTTT. Protein product: CASSWGTAGEGEAFF.

The V call is TRBV4-3, the J call TRBJ2-5, with TRBD1 matching 11 bases. After removal of 1 base from V and 0 bases from J, the junction contained 1 base not matched to a gene. CDR1 is LGHNA, CDR2 YSLEER, per germline. The CDR3 has 16 residues. CDR3 sequence: CASSQGDRGYQETQYF. CDR3 bases: TGCGCCAGCAGCCAAGGGGACAGGGGGTACCAAGAGACCCAGTACTTC.

The chain combines TRBV24-1 with TRBJ2-3, with 12 bases fitting TRBD2. The ends lost 3 bases at V and 14 bases at J; junction bases unmatched: 17. This CDR3 contains 17 residues. Germline assignment: CDR1 KGHDR and CDR2 SFDVKD. The DNA for the CDR3 is TGTGCCACCAGTGATCCCCCTCCGACTAGCGGGAGCCTACAGAGGTATTTT. Residues: CATSDPPPTSGSLQRYF.